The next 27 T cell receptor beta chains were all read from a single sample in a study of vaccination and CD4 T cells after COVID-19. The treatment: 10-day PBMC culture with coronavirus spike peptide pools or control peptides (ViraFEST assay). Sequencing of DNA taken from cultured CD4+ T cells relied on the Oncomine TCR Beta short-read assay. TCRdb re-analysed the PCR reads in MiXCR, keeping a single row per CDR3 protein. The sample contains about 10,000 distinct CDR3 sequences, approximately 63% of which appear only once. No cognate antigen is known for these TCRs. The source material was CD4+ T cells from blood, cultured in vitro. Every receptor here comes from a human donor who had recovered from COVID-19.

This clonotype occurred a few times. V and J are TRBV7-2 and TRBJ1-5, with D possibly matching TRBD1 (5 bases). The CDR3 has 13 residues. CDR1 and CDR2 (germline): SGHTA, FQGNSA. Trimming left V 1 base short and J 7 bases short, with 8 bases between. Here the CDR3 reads CASSLDRGQPQHF. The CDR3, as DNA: TGTGCCAGCAGCTTAGATCGGGGCCAGCCCCAGCATTTT.

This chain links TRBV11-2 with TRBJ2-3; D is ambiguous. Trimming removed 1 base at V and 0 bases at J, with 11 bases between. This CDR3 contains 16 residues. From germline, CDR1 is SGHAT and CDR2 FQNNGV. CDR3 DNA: TGTGCCAGCAGCTTAGCCAGGAAAACTAGCACAGATACGCAGTATTTT. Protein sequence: CASSLARKTSTDTQYF.

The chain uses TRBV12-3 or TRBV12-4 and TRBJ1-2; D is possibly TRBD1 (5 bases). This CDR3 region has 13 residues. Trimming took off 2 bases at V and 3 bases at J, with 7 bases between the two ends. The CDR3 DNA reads TGTGCCAGCAGTTTACAGGGCGACTATGGCTACACCTTC. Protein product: CASSLQGDYGYTF.

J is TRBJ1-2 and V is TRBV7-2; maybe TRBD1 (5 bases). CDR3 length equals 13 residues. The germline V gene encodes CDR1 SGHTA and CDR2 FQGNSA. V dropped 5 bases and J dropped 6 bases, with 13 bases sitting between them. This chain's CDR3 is CASSPLGRDGYTF. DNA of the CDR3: TGTGCCAGCAGCCCCCTCGGCAGGGATGGCTACACCTTC.

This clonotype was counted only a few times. DNA for the CDR3: TGTGCCAGCAGCCAGGGAGGCGTACCTGAAGCTTTCTTT. This sequence encodes CASSQGGVPEAFF. The V and J genes are TRBV7-9 and TRBJ1-1, with D maybe TRBD1 (5 bases). Trimming left V 5 bases short and J 6 bases short, with 13 bases between. The CDR3 has 13 residues. The germline V gene has CDR1 SEHNR and CDR2 FQNEAQ (reference sequence).

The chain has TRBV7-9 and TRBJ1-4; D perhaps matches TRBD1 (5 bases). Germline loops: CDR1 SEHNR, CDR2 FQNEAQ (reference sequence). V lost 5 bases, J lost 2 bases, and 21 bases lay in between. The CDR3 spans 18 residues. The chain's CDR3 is CASSLRSGFGRTNEKLFF. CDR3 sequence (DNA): TGTGCCAGCAGCCTCCGGTCAGGGTTCGGTAGGACTAATGAAAAACTGTTTTTT. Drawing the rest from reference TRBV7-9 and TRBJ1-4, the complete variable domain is DTGVSQNPRHKITKRGQNVTFRCDPISEHNRLYWYRQTLGQGPEFLTYFQNEAQLEKSRLLSDRFSAERPKGSFSTLEIQRTEQGDSAMYLCASSLRSGFGRTNEKLFFGSGTQLSVL.

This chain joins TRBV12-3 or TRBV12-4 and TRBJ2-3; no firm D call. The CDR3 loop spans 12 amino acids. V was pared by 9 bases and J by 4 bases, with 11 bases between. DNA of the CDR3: TGTGCCAGTAACCCGGTTTCAGATACGCAGTATTTT. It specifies CASNPVSDTQYF.

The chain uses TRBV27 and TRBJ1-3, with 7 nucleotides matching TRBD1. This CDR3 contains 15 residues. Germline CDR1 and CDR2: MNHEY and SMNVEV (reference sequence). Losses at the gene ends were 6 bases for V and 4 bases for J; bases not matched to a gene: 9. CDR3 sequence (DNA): TGTGCCAGCAGGCCTTCCACAGGGGTGGGAAACACCATATATTTT. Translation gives CASRPSTGVGNTIYF.

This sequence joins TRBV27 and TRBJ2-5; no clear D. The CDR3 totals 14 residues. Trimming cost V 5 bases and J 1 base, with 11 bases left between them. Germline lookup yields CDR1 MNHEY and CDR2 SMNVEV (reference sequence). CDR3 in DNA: TGTGCCAGCAGTCAGTTAGCCCTCCAAGAGACCCAGTACTTC. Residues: CASSQLALQETQYF.

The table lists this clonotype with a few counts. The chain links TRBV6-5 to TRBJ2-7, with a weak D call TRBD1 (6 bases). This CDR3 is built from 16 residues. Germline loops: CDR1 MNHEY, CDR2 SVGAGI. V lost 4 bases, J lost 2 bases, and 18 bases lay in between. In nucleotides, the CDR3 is TGTGCCAGCAGTTCCTCTACAGGGCATGGGACCTACGAGCAGTACTTC. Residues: CASSSSTGHGTYEQYF.

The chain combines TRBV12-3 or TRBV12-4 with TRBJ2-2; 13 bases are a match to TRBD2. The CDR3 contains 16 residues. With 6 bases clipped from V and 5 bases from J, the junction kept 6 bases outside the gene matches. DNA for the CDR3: TGTGCCAGCAGCCTTACTAGCGGGAGGGGGACCGGGGAGCTGTTTTTT. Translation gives CASSLTSGRGTGELFF.

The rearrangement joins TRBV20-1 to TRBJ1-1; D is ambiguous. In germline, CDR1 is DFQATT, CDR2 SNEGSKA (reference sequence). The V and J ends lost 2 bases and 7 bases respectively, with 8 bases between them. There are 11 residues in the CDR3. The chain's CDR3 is CSARRPIEAFF. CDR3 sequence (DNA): TGCAGTGCTAGAAGGCCGATTGAAGCTTTCTTT.

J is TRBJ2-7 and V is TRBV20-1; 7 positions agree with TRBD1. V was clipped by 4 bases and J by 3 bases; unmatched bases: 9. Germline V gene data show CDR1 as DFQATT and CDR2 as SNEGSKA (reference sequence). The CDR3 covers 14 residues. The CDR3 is CSATLTGSGYEQYF. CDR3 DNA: TGCAGTGCTACCCTGACAGGGTCGGGCTACGAGCAGTACTTC.

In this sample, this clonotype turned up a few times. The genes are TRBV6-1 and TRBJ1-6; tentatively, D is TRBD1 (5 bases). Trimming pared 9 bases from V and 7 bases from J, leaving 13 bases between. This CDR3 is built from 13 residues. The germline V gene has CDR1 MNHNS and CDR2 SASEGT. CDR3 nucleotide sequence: TGTGCCAGTAGGGCCAGGGAGAATTCACCCCTCCACTTT. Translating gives CASRARENSPLHF.

CDR3: CSAPRGLAGTGTQYF. CDR3 bases: TGCAGTGCTCCCCGCGGACTAGCGGGGACGGGGACCCAGTACTTC. The chain couples TRBV20-1 to TRBJ2-5; 12 positions agree with TRBD2. The J segment lost 7 bases and the V segment lost 5 bases, leaving 11 bases of the junction unmatched. CDR3 length: 15 residues. The germline CDR1 and CDR2 sequences are DFQATT and SNEGSKA (reference sequence).

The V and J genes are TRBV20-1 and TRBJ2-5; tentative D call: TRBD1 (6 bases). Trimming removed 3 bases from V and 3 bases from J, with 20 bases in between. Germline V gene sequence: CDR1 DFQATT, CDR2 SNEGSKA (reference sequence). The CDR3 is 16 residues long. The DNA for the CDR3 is TGCAGTGCTAGGCGAGCGACTGGGGGCATGGAAGAGACCCAGTACTTC. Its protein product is CSARRATGGMEETQYF.

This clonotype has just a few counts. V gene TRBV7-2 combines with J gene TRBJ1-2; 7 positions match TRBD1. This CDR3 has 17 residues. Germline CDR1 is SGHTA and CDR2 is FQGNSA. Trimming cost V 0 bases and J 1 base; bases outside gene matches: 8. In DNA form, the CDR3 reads TGTGCCAGCAGCTTAGCGAACAGGGGAACACTTAACTATGGCTACACCTTC. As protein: CASSLANRGTLNYGYTF. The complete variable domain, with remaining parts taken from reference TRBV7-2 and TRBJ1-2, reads GAGVSQSPSNKVTEKGKDVELRCDPISGHTALYWYRQSLGQGLEFLIYFQGNSAPDKSGLPSDRFSAERTGGSVSTLTIQRTQQEDSAVYLCASSLANRGTLNYGYTFGSGTRLTVV.

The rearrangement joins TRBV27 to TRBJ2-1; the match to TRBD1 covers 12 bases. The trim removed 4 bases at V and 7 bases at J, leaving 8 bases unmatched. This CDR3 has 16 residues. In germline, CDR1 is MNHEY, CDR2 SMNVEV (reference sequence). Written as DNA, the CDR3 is TGTGCCAGCAGTTCTCCGGGACAGGGGGCTGTTAATGAGCAGTTCTTC. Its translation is CASSSPGQGAVNEQFF.

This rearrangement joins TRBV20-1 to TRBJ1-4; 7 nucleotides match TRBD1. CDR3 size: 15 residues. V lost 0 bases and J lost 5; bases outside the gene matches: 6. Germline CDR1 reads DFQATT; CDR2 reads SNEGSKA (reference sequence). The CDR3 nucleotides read TGCAGTGCTAGAGAAGGGACAGCCAACAATGAAAAACTGTTTTTT. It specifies CSAREGTANNEKLFF.

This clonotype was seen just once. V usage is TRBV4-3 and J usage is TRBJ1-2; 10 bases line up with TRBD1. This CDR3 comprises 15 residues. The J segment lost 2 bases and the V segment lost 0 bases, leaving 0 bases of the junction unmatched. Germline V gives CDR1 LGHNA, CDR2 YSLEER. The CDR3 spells CASSQEGQGNYGYTF. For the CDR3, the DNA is TGCGCCAGCAGCCAAGAGGGACAGGGGAACTATGGCTACACCTTC.

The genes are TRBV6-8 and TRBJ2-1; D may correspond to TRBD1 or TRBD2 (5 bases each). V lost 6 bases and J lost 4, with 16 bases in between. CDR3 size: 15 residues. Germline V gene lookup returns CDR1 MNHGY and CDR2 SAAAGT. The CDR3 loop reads CASRSGTLVYNEQFF. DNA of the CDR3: TGTGCCAGCAGATCCGGGACGCTGGTATACAATGAGCAGTTCTTC.

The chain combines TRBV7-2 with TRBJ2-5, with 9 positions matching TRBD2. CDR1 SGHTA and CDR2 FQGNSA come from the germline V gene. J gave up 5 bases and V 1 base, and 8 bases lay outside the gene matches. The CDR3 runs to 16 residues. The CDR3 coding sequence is TGTGCCAGCAGCTTAGAGGCAAGCGGGGGGCATGAGACCCAGTACTTC. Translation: CASSLEASGGHETQYF.

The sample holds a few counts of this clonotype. The CDR3: CSAREEHLTNNSPLHF. The CDR3 nucleotides are TGCAGTGCTAGGGAGGAACATCTTACCAATAATTCACCCCTCCACTTT. The rearrangement uses TRBV20-1 and TRBJ1-6; the D is unclear. V shed 3 bases and J shed 5 bases, with 17 bases lying between them. The CDR3 consists of 16 residues. Germline CDR1 DFQATT, CDR2 SNEGSKA (reference sequence).

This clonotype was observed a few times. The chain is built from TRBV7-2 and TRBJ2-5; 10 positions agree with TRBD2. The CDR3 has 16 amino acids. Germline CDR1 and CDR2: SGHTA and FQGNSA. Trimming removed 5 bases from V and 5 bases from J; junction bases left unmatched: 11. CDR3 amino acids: CASSPMSGGARETQYF. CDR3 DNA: TGTGCCAGCAGCCCCATGAGCGGGGGGGCCCGGGAGACCCAGTACTTC. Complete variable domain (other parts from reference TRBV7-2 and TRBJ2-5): GAGVSQSPSNKVTEKGKDVELRCDPISGHTALYWYRQSLGQGLEFLIYFQGNSAPDKSGLPSDRFSAERTGGSVSTLTIQRTQQEDSAVYLCASSPMSGGARETQYFGPGTRLLVL.

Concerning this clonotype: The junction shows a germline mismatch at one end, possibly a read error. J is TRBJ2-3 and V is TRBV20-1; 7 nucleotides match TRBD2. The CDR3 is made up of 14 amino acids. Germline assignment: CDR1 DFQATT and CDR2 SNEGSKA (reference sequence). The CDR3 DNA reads TGCAGTGCCAGAGCGGGATCGGGAACAGATACGCAGTATTTT. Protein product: CSARAGSGTDTQYF.

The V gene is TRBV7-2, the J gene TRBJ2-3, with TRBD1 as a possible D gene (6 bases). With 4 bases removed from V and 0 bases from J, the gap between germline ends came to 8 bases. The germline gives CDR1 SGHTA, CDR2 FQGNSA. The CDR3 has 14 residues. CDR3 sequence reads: CASSYRVSTDTQYF. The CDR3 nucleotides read TGTGCCAGCAGCTACAGGGTTAGCACAGATACGCAGTATTTT.

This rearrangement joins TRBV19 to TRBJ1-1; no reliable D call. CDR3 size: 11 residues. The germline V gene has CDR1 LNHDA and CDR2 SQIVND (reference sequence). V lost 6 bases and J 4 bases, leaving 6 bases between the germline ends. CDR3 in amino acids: CASRGVTEAFF. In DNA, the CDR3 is TGTGCCAGTAGAGGAGTCACTGAAGCTTTCTTT.